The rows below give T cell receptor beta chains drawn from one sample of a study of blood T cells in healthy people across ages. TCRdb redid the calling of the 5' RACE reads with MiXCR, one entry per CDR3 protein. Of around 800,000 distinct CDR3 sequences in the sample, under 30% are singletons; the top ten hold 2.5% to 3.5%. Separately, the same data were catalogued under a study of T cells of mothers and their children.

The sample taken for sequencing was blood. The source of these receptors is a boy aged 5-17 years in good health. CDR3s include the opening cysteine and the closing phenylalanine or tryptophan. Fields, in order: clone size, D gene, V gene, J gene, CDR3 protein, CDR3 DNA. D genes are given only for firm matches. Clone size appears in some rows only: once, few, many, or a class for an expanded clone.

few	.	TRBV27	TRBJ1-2	CASSAQGANYGYTF	TGTGCCAGCAGTGCCCAGGGAGCTAACTATGGCTACACCTTC
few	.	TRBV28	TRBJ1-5	CASSVIIGMQPQHF	TGTGCCAGCAGTGTGATTATTGGAATGCAGCCCCAGCATTTT
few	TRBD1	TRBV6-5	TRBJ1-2	CASSYGQGNYGCTF	TGTGCCAGCAGTTACGGACAGGGGAACTATGGCTGCACCTTC
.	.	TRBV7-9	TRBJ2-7	CASSADQGEQYF	TGTGCCAGCAGCGCCGACCAGGGCGAGCAGTACTTC
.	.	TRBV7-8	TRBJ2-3	CASSLAGKEGTTDTQYF	TGTGCCAGCAGCTTAGCGGGAAAGGAGGGGACCACAGATACGCAGTATTTT
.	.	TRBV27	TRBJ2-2	CASSPWDGNTGELFF	TGTGCCAGCAGTCCCTGGGACGGTAACACCGGGGAGCTGTTTTTT
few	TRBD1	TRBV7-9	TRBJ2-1	CASSLAGRTGFQDEQFF	TGTGCCAGCAGCTTAGCAGGGAGGACAGGGTTCCAGGATGAGCAGTTCTTC
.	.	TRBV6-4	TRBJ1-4	CASSGPGRINEKLFF	TGTGCCAGCAGCGGCCCGGGACGGATTAATGAAAAACTGTTTTTT
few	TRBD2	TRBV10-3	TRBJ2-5	CAISEPSGLAGGEETQYF	TGTGCCATCAGTGAGCCTTCCGGACTAGCGGGGGGCGAAGAGACCCAGTACTTC
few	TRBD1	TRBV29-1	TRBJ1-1	CSVLRTGLVRTEAFF	TGCAGCGTCCTCCGGACAGGGTTGGTTCGAACTGAAGCTTTCTTT
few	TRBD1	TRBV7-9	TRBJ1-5	CASSSSKGQGTDRAQHF	TGTGCCAGCAGCTCCTCTAAGGGACAGGGAACGGATCGGGCCCAGCATTTT
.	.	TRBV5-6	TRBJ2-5	CASSLDTFLEQYF	TGTGCCAGCAGCTTGGACACTTTCTTGGAGCAGTACTTC
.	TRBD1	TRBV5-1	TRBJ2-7	CASSMGQGPYEQYF	TGCGCCAGCAGCATGGGACAGGGACCGTACGAGCAGTACTTC
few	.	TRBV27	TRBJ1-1	CASSFGTNIEAFF	TGTGCCAGCAGTTTCGGGACGAACATTGAAGCTTTCTTT
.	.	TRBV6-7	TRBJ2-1	CVSSSPLYPSYNEQFF	TGTGTCAGCAGTAGCCCACTATACCCCTCCTACAATGAGCAGTTCTTC
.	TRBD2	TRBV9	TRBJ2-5	CASSDGLAGGFQETQYF	TGTGCCAGCAGCGATGGACTAGCGGGGGGTTTCCAAGAGACCCAGTACTTC
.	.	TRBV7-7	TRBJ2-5	CASSPNGETQYF	TGTGCTAGCAGCCCCAACGGAGAGACCCAGTACTTC
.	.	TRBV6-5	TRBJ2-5	CASRYGPETQYF	TGTGCCAGCAGATACGGACCGGAGACCCAGTACTTC
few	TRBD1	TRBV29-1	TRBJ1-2	CSVRDRGAGYTF	TGCAGCGTTCGGGACAGGGGAGCTGGCTACACCTTC
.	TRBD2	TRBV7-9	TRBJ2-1	CASSRSGGEQFF	TGTGCCAGCAGCCGGAGCGGGGGTGAGCAGTTCTTC
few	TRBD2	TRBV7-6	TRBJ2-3	CASSSLGLAGVEDTQYF	TGTGCCAGCAGCTCCCTGGGGCTAGCGGGGGTAGAAGATACGCAGTATTTT
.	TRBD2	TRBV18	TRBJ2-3	CASSPKGRGLAFTDTQYF	TGTGCCAGCTCACCAAAGGGGAGGGGACTAGCGTTCACAGATACGCAGTATTTT
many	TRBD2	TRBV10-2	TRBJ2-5	CASSDRLAGQETQYF	TGCGCCAGCAGTGATCGACTAGCGGGCCAAGAGACCCAGTACTTC
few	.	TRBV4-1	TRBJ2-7	CASSQGRQSEQYF	TGCGCCAGCAGCCAAGGACGTCAATCCGAGCAGTACTTC
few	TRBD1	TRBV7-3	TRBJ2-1	CASSPYSTGTGNNEQFF	TGTGCCAGCAGCCCGTACTCGACCGGGACAGGGAACAATGAGCAGTTCTTC
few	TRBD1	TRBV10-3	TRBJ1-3	CAISEQSTGRGNTIYF	TGTGCCATCAGTGAGCAGTCGACAGGGCGAGGGAACACCATATATTTT
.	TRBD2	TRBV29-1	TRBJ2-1	CSHGTTPFEQFF	TGCAGCCACGGGACTACCCCATTTGAGCAGTTCTTC
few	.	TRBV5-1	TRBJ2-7	CASSLVWDGEQYF	TGCGCCAGCAGCTTGGTTTGGGATGGGGAGCAGTACTTC